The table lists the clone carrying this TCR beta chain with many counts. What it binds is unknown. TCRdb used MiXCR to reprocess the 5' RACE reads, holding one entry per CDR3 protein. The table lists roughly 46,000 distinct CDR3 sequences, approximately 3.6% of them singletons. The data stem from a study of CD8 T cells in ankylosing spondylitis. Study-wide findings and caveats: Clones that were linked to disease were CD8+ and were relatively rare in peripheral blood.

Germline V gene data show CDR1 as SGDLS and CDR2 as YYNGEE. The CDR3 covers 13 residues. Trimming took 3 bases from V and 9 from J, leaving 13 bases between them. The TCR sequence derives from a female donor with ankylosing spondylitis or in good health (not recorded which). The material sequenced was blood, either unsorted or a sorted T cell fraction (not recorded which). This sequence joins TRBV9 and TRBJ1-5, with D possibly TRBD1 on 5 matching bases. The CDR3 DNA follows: TGTGCCAGCAGCGCGGACACGGAAGGGCCCCAGCATTTT. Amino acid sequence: CASSADTEGPQHF. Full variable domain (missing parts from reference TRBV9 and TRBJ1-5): DSGVTQTPKHLITATGQRVTLRCSPRSGDLSVYWYQQSLDQGLQFLIQYYNGEERAKGNILERFSAQQFPDLHSELNLSSLELGDSALYFCASSADTEGPQHFGDGTRLSIL.